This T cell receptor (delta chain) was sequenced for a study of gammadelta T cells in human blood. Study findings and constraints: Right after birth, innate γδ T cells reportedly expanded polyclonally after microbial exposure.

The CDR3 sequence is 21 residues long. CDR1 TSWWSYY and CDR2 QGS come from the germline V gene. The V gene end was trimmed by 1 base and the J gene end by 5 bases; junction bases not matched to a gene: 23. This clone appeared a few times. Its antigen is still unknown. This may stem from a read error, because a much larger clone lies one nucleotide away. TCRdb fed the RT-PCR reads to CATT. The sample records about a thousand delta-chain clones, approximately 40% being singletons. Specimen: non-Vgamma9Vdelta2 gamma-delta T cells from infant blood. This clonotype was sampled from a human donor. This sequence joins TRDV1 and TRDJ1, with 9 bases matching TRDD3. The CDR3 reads CALGEHHAGPTGGNIEDKLIF. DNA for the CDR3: TGTGCTCTTGGGGAACACCACGCGGGTCCTACTGGGGGAAACATTGAAGATAAACTCATCTTT.